One sample yielded the 5 T cell receptor beta chains listed below, sequenced in a study of tissue T cells after allogeneic stem cell transplantation. Clones were sequenced by immunoSEQ multiplex PCR, and TCRdb holds only the in-frame ones, with some missing. The sample contains approximately 3,500 clones, roughly 45% of which appear only once. The time point here: mouse harvest day 14 after allogeneic transplant. Mouse grafts combined 10^7 T-cell-depleted bone marrow cells with 10^6 splenic CD5+ T cells. The sequencing input was gut tissue. These receptors originate from a female BALB/c mouse given C57BL/6 T cells with graft-versus-host disease after an allogeneic hematopoietic cell transplant.

Of note for this clone: Genes and germline are mouse. From the germline J gene comes the end of the CDR3, since the read stops 1 residue before it. The V and J genes are TRBV26 and TRBJ2-1; 9 bases match TRBD2. The CDR3 is 18 amino acids. With V trimmed by 2 bases and J by 3 bases, 11 bases remained unmatched. Germline assignment: CDR1 KGHPV and CDR2 FQNQEV (reference sequence). CDR3 loop: CASSLRPYTGGLYAEQFF. The CDR3 bases that were read are TGTGCCAGCAGTCTGCGGCCCTATACTGGGGGGCTCTATGCTGAGCAGTTC.

Turning to this clone: All gene names here are mouse names. The chain's CDR3 is CASSRPGQISQNTLYF. CDR3 DNA, as far as it was read: TGTGCCAGCAGTCGTCCGGGACAAATAAGTCAAAACACCTTGTAC. The rearrangement uses TRBV26 and TRBJ2-4; weak D call: TRBD1 (6 bases). Read data end 1 residue before the CDR3 end; the end is taken from the germline J gene. This CDR3 comprises 16 residues. Trimming took off 4 bases at V and 0 bases at J, with 14 bases between the two ends. Germline V lookup: CDR1 KGHPV, CDR2 FQNQEV (reference sequence).

This clone was seen only a few times. The genes are named according to mouse. With the read ending 1 residue before the CDR3 end, the germline J gene is used to fill in that end. V and J are TRBV13-3 and TRBJ2-7, with 13 bases aligning to TRBD2. After removal of 4 bases from V and 4 bases from J, the junction contained 2 bases not matched to a gene. The germline CDR1 and CDR2 sequences are NNHDY and SYVADS. The CDR3 sequence is 14 residues long. The CDR3 DNA, read in part, is TGTGCCAGCAGTCGGACTGGGGGGGCGTATGAACAGTAC. The encoded protein is CASSRTGGAYEQY. The whole CDR3 is CASSRTGGAYEQYF.

Points on this clone: Germline and genes: mouse. With the read ending 1 residue before the CDR3 end, the germline J gene is used to fill in that end. V and J are TRBV1 and TRBJ1-4, with 9 bases identical to TRBD1. Germline CDR1 and CDR2: NSQYPW and LRSPGD (reference sequence). CDR3 length: 16 residues. The junction had 5 bases not matched to a gene; V was cut back by 4 bases and J by 2 bases. This chain's CDR3 is CTCSVGQGGSNERLFF. The part of the CDR3 DNA that was read is TGCACCTGCAGTGTGGGACAGGGAGGCTCCAACGAAAGATTATTT. The full variable domain, rest sourced from reference TRBV1 and TRBJ1-4, is VTLLEQNPRWRLVPRGQAVNLRCILKNSQYPWMSWYQQDLQKQLQWLFTLRSPGDKEVKSLPGADYLATRVTDTELRLQVANMSQGRTLYCTCSVGQGGSNERLFFGHGTKLSVL.

For this clone: Gene and germline names: mouse. The CDR3 is cut off 1 residue early in the read; its end comes from the germline J gene. This sequence joins TRBV5 and TRBJ2-1; 11 bases line up with TRBD2. V lost 4 bases to trimming and J lost 0 bases; unmatched junction nucleotides: 2. The CDR3 spans 16 residues. Germline CDR1 and CDR2: LGHNA and YNLKQL (reference sequence). The CDR3 reads CASSRLGGVNYAEQFF. The part of the CDR3 DNA that was read is TGTGCCAGCAGCCGACTGGGGGGGGTTAACTATGCTGAGCAGTTC.